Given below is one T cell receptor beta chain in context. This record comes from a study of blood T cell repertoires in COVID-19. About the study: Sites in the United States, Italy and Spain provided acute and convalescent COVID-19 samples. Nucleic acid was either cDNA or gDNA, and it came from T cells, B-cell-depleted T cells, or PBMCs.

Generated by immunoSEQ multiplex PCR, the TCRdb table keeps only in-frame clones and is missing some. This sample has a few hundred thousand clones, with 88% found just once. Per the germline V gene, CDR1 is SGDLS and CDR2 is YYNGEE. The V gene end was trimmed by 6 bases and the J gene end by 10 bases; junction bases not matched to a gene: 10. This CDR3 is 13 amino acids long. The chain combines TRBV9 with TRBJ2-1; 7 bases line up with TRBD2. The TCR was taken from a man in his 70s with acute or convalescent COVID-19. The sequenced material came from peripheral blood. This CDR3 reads CASTREGAWEQFF. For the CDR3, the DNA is TGTGCCAGCACGAGGGAGGGTGCGTGGGAGCAGTTCTTC.